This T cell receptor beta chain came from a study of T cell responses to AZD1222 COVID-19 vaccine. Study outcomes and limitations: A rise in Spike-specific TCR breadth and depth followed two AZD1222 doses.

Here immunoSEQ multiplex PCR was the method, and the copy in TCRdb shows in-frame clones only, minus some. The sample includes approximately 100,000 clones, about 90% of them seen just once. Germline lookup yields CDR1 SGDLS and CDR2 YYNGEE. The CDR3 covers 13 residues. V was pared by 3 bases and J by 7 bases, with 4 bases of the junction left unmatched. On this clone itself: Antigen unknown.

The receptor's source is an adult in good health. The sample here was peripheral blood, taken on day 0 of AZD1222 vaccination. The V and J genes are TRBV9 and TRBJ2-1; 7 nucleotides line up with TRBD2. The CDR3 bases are TGTGCCAGCAGCGAGATGGGAGGGAATGAGCAGTTCTTC. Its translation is CASSEMGGNEQFF.